This TCR beta chain is drawn from a study of T cells in Graves' hyperthyroidism and ophthalmopathy. With regard to this clonotype: As yet, its antigen is unknown.

Findings and caveats of the study: Appearing also in blood were most of the thyroid clonotypes expanded above 0.001. The authors' 13 V-J model separated ophthalmopathy from stable hyperthyroidism.

There were TCR beta CDR3 regions amplified from RNA transcripts. During a first-round RT-PCR of the TCR CDR3, the HTBI primer set was used. In TCRdb, the multiplex PCR reads were re-called with MiXCR into one record per CDR3 protein. Of 530,000 or so distinct CDR3 sequences in the sample, approximately 44% were seen once. Germline V lookup: CDR1 ENHRY, CDR2 SYGVKD. The CDR3 has 14 amino acids. V trimming: 3 bases; J trimming: 5 bases; junction bases outside the gene matches: 2. The sequencing input was peripheral blood or thyroid tissue (not recorded which). The source is a woman under 30 with Graves' hyperthyroidism. J is TRBJ2-7 and V is TRBV10-3; TRBD2 agrees at 12 bases. The CDR3 spells CAISDPSGRDEQYF. The CDR3 coding sequence is TGTGCCATCAGTGACCCTAGCGGGAGGGACGAGCAGTACTTC.